The source of this TCR beta chain is a study of shared clonotypes between healthy human individuals. Study-wide background: The donors, a couple of women and three men, were aged 18 to 49. General study results and limits: Naive subsets, compared against memory subsets, generally had larger estimated richness values. Around 5.4% of naive CD4 clonotypes were common to several donors.

A few counts support this clone. Antigen specificity is unknown. CD4+ cell separation produced CD45RA+ naive and CD45RA-negative memory subsets. The CDR3 extends over 15 amino acids. V lost 6 bases, J lost 5 bases, and 16 bases lay in between. CDR1 is MDHEN and CDR2 is SYDVKM in the germline V gene. TCRdb's copy holds only in-frame clones and misses some; the assay was immunoSEQ multiplex PCR. The table has some 1 million clones, 65% to 80% seen once; the top ten hold approximately 1.5%. Sequencing was performed on memory CD4+ T cells sorted from blood. Subset meaning: CD45RA-negative fraction. The chain recombines TRBV28 with TRBJ2-2; possible D gene TRBD2, 6 bases. The sequence came from a man between 18 and 29 years old in good health. CDR3 nucleotide sequence: TGTGCCAGCAGGTCCTTACACGGGGGAACCGGGGAGCTGTTTTTT. Its protein product is CASRSLHGGTGELFF.